This TCR beta chain was sequenced during a study of shared clonotypes between healthy human individuals. Germline lookup yields CDR1 SGDLS and CDR2 YYNGEE. V lost 3 bases, J lost 4 bases, and 5 bases stayed unmatched. There are 16 residues in the CDR3. Worth noting for this clone: Its target is not known. At the DNA level, this CDR3 is encoded by other sequences in the same sample as well.

General study findings and limits: The diversity represented, both genetic and in exposure history, was limited by few donors.

Genomic DNA per cell subset filled all wells of several immunoSEQ plates. In the authors' methods: Filtering differed because ImmunoSEQ produced junction-only sequences that carried no quality scores. The protocol was immunoSEQ multiplex PCR, while the TCRdb copy is restricted to in-frame clones and leaves out a portion. V and J calls plus clone size are reproduced from that table; the DNA served to infer D and trimming. The table records about 2.1 million clones, around 93% of them present only once. CD45RO-negative, CCR7-positively selected cells formed the naive CD8 fraction, excluding terminally differentiated effector memory CD45RA+ cells.

The chain carries TRBV9 and TRBJ2-1; 12 bases are a match to TRBD2. This receptor was taken from a man aged 18 to 30 in good health. Some clones in this sample may be carry-over from other donors' samples. Sequencing was carried out using naive CD8+ T cells from PBMCs. In DNA form, the CDR3 reads TGTGCCAGCAGCGCTTCCGGGACTAGCGGGTACAATGAGCAGTTCTTC. Protein: CASSASGTSGYNEQFF. Supplemented by reference TRBV9 and TRBJ2-1, the full variable domain reads DSGVTQTPKHLITATGQRVTLRCSPRSGDLSVYWYQQSLDQGLQFLIQYYNGEERAKGNILERFSAQQFPDLHSELNLSSLELGDSALYFCASSASGTSGYNEQFFGPGTRLTVL.